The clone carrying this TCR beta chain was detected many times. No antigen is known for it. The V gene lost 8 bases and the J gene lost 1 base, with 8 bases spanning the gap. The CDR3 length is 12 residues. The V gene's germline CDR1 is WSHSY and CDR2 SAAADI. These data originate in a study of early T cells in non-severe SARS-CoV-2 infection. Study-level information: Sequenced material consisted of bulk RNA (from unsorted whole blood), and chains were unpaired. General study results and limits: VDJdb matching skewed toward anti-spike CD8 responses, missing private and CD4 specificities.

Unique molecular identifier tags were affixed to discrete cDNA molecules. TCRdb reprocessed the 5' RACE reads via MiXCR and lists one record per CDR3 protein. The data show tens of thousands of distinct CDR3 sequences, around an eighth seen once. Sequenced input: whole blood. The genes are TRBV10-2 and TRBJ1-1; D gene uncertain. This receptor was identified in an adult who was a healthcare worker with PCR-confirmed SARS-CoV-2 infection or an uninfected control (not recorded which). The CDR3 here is CASRTPNTEAFF. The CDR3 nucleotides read TGCGCCAGCCGGACCCCGAACACTGAAGCTTTCTTT.